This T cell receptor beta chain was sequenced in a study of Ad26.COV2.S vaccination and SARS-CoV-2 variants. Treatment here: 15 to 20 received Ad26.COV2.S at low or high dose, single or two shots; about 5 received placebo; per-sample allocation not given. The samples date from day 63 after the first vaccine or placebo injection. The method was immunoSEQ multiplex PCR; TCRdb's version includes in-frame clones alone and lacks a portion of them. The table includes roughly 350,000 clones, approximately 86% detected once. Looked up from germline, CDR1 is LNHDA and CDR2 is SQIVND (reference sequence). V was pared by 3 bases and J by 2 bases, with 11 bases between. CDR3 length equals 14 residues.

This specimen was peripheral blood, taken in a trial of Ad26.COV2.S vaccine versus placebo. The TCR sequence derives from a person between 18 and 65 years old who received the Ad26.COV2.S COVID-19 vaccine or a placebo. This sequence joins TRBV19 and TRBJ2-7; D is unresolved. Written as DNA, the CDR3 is TGTGCCAGTAGTATGGTGGGTTCTACCTACGAGCAGTACTTC. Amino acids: CASSMVGSTYEQYF.